The 21 T cell receptor beta chains given below trace back to one sample, sequenced in a study of T-cell memory formation after mild COVID-19. Via MiXCR, TCRdb re-called the 5' RACE reads, giving one row per CDR3 protein. This sample yields roughly 580,000 distinct CDR3 sequences, of which about a sixth are seen a single time; more than 10% belongs to the top ten. Input material: PBMCs or a T cell subset sorted from them (not recorded which). The receptors derive from an adult woman who had mild COVID-19 (a few samples of this study predate the infection). Cell type and time point are not known.

This clonotype has more than one count but fewer than ten. V is TRBV20-1 and J is TRBJ2-3, with 7 nucleotides matching TRBD2. Germline loops: CDR1 DFQATT, CDR2 SNEGSKA (reference sequence). The trim removed 3 bases at V and 1 base at J, leaving 10 bases unmatched. This CDR3 region has 16 residues. The CDR3 region is CSASPWGGSRTDTQYF. The CDR3 coding sequence is TGCAGTGCTAGCCCTTGGGGGGGTTCGCGCACAGATACGCAGTATTTT.

The chain joins TRBV4-1 to TRBJ1-3, with D possibly TRBD1 on 5 matching bases. Germline lookup yields CDR1 MGHRA and CDR2 YSYEKL. V was trimmed by 4 bases and J by 0 bases, leaving 13 bases between them. The length of the CDR3 is 16 residues. CDR3 sequence: CASSPIRQRSGNTIYF. The CDR3 coding sequence is TGCGCCAGCAGCCCGATACGACAGCGCTCTGGAAACACCATATATTTT.

This clonotype was recorded many times. The genes are TRBV6-5 and TRBJ1-1; D uncertain. Trimming left V 5 bases short and J 0 bases short, with 7 bases between. This CDR3 region has 13 residues. Germline CDR1 is MNHEY and CDR2 is SVGAGI. CDR3: CASSARVNTEAFF. CDR3 nucleotides: TGTGCCAGCAGTGCGCGTGTGAACACTGAAGCTTTCTTT.

This clonotype has just a few counts. The chain employs TRBV5-1 and TRBJ2-1, with D tentatively TRBD1 or TRBD2 (7 bases each). The CDR3 contains 15 residues. The V end lost 4 bases, the J end lost 6 bases, and 17 bases lay between the germline ends. Germline loops: CDR1 SGHRS, CDR2 YFSETQ. The CDR3 sequence is CASSPVAGGGNEQFF. The CDR3 DNA follows: TGCGCCAGCAGCCCAGTAGCAGGGGGGGGCAATGAGCAGTTCTTC.

In its sample, this clonotype was seen a few times. V is TRBV24-1 and J is TRBJ1-1; D call uncertain. The CDR3 totals 13 residues. The V gene lost 0 bases and the J gene lost 1 base, with 2 bases spanning the gap. The germline V gene encodes CDR1 KGHDR and CDR2 SFDVKD. For the CDR3, the DNA is TGTGCCACCAGTGATTTGTCGAACACTGAAGCTTTCTTT. Its protein is CATSDLSNTEAFF.

V is TRBV20-1 and J is TRBJ2-6, with 9 positions matching TRBD1. Germline V gene data show CDR1 as DFQATT and CDR2 as SNEGSKA (reference sequence). The CDR3 is 15 residues long. The trim removed 6 bases at V and 4 bases at J, leaving 7 bases unmatched. DNA for the CDR3: TGCAGTGCGCGGGACAGGGAAACGGGGGCCAACGTCCTGACTTTC. Protein sequence: CSARDRETGANVLTF.

This clonotype was observed a few times. The chain joins TRBV28 to TRBJ2-7, with TRBD1 matching over 9 bases. The CDR3 has 16 residues. J lost 3 bases, V lost 8 bases, and 14 bases had no gene match. Germline values: CDR1 MDHEN, CDR2 SYDVKM. The CDR3 loop reads CASGRIPGQGLYEQYF. The CDR3 nucleotides are TGTGCCAGCGGGCGAATTCCGGGACAGGGCCTCTACGAGCAGTACTTC.

The CDR3 DNA reads TGTGCCAGCAGTTACTCCACTCTAGGGGACCGGGGCTACGAGCAGTACTTC. Encoded protein: CASSYSTLGDRGYEQYF. The V call is TRBV6-5, the J call TRBJ2-7; D might be TRBD1 or TRBD2, each matching 5 bases. CDR1 is MNHEY and CDR2 is SVGAGI in the germline V gene. With 0 bases removed from V and 3 bases from J, the gap between germline ends came to 18 bases. The CDR3 contains 17 residues.

Only a few counts were recorded for this clonotype. The gene calls are TRBV5-6 and TRBJ2-7; the D is unclear. This CDR3 is 14 amino acids long. The germline gives CDR1 SGHDT, CDR2 YYEEEE. V gave up 4 bases and J gave up 3 bases, with 14 bases separating them. CDR3 region: CASSLFSGVYEQYF. In DNA, the CDR3 is TGTGCCAGCAGCCTGTTTTCTGGAGTCTACGAGCAGTACTTC.

This clonotype was counted only a few times. The rearrangement joins TRBV6-5 to TRBJ2-1, with a weak D call TRBD2 (5 bases). Germline V gene sequence: CDR1 MNHEY, CDR2 SVGAGI. V dropped 4 bases and J dropped 7 bases, with 14 bases sitting between them. This CDR3 comprises 14 residues. The CDR3 loop is CASSFRREGNEQFF. DNA of the CDR3: TGTGCCAGCAGTTTTAGACGGGAAGGGAATGAGCAGTTCTTC.

The gene calls are TRBV6-1 and TRBJ1-2; D is undetermined. The CDR3 length is 15 residues. Trimming cost V 7 bases and J 2 bases, with 17 bases left between them. Germline V CDR1 and CDR2: MNHNS, SASEGT. This CDR3 is CASTDHNPPNYGYTF. CDR3 nucleotides: TGTGCCAGCACCGATCACAATCCCCCAAACTATGGCTACACCTTC.

This clonotype was observed a handful of times. The genes are TRBV12-3 or TRBV12-4 and TRBJ2-5, with a weak D call TRBD2 (5 bases). Trimming left V 0 bases short and J 5 bases short, with 13 bases between. This CDR3 contains 15 residues. CDR3 sequence: CASSLALSAWETQYF. The CDR3 DNA is TGTGCCAGCAGTTTAGCGCTTAGCGCTTGGGAGACCCAGTACTTC.

The V and J genes are TRBV7-8 and TRBJ2-5; D unresolved. Trimming left V 1 base short and J 6 bases short, with 12 bases between. Germline assignment: CDR1 SGHVS and CDR2 FQNEAQ. The CDR3 runs to 14 residues. The CDR3 nucleotides read TGTGCCAGCAGCTTAGGTGGGCACGGGCAGACCCAGTACTTC. Protein: CASSLGGHGQTQYF.

A note on this clonotype: This may be a read error, as it is one base from a much larger clone. This chain uses TRBV3-1 with TRBJ2-1; D might be TRBD1 or TRBD2, each matching 6 bases. The CDR3 runs to 13 residues. Germline CDR1 LGHDT, CDR2 YNNKEL (reference sequence). Trimming removed 2 bases from V and 5 bases from J, with 7 bases in between. CDR3 nucleotides: TGTGCCAGCAGCCAAAGGGGGGACAATGAGCAGTTCTTC. It encodes CASSQRGDNEQFF.

The rearrangement links TRBV7-9 to TRBJ2-2; 9 positions match TRBD2. Germline CDR1 and CDR2: SEHNR and FQNEAQ (reference sequence). The CDR3 is 15 amino acids. V lost 10 bases to trimming and J lost 4 bases; unmatched junction nucleotides: 10. In DNA form, the CDR3 reads TGTGCCACGACCTTAGCGGGGGATGGCACCGGGGAGCTGTTTTTT. Amino acids: CATTLAGDGTGELFF.

This clonotype was observed a few times. The CDR3 coding sequence is TGTGCCAGCAGCCTCAGGGACCCAATGGGGGAAGCCAAAAACATTCAGTACTTC. It is translated as CASSLRDPMGEAKNIQYF. V and J are TRBV7-8 and TRBJ2-4; the D call may be TRBD1 or TRBD2 (5 bases each). The CDR3 covers 18 residues. The germline V and J ends were trimmed by 5 bases and 0 bases, with 20 bases remaining between them. Germline-derived CDR1 and CDR2 are SGHVS and FQNEAQ.

This clonotype was counted between two and nine times. The J gene is TRBJ1-2, the V gene TRBV12-3 or TRBV12-4, with TRBD1 matching 7 bases. J was trimmed by 4 bases and V by 5 bases; bases with no gene match: 7. This CDR3 is built from 14 residues. DNA for the CDR3: TGTGCCAGCAGTCTGACAGGGTCGGGCTATGGCTACACCTTC. Amino acid sequence: CASSLTGSGYGYTF.

This clonotype was counted between two and nine times. The genes are TRBV18 and TRBJ2-3; D is uncertain. Germline loops: CDR1 KGHSH, CDR2 LQKENI. The CDR3 is 17 residues long. V lost 2 bases and J 3 bases, leaving 18 bases between the germline ends. In nucleotides, the CDR3 is TGTGCCAGCTCACCATCTCTGGGTTGGTGGGAAACAGATACGCAGTATTTT. It is translated as CASSPSLGWWETDTQYF. Using reference TRBV18 and TRBJ2-3 for the parts outside the CDR3, the full variable domain is NAGVMQNPRHLVRRRGQEARLRCSPMKGHSHVYWYRQLPEEGLKFMVYLQKENIIDESGMPKERFSAEFPKEGPSILRIQQVVRGDSAAYFCASSPSLGWWETDTQYFGPGTRLTVL.

This clonotype was seen ten or more times. The chain joins TRBV11-2 to TRBJ2-5; 7 bases are a match to TRBD2. The V segment lost 1 base and the J segment 3 bases; nucleotides outside the gene matches: 2. This CDR3 has 14 residues. Per the germline V gene, CDR1 is SGHAT and CDR2 is FQNNGV. CDR3 DNA sequence: TGTGCCAGCAGCTTAGCGGGGGGTAAAGAGACCCAGTACTTC. Protein sequence: CASSLAGGKETQYF.

CDR3 nucleotide sequence: TGTGCCAGCAGTCCTAGACTTACCAATCAGCCCCAGCATTTT. Translating gives CASSPRLTNQPQHF. V and J are TRBV12-3 or TRBV12-4 and TRBJ1-5; D is undetermined. V lost 5 bases, J lost 3 bases, and 11 bases lay in between. There are 14 residues in the CDR3.

In its sample, this clonotype was seen a few times. V gene TRBV5-5 combines with J gene TRBJ2-5; 10 bases align to TRBD2. J lost 1 base, V lost 0 bases, and 9 bases had no gene match. Per the germline V gene, CDR1 is SGHKS and CDR2 is YYEKEE (reference sequence). The CDR3 runs 18 residues. The CDR3: CASSLGKAGGAAQETQYF. DNA of the CDR3: TGTGCCAGCAGCTTGGGAAAAGCGGGAGGGGCCGCCCAAGAGACCCAGTACTTC.